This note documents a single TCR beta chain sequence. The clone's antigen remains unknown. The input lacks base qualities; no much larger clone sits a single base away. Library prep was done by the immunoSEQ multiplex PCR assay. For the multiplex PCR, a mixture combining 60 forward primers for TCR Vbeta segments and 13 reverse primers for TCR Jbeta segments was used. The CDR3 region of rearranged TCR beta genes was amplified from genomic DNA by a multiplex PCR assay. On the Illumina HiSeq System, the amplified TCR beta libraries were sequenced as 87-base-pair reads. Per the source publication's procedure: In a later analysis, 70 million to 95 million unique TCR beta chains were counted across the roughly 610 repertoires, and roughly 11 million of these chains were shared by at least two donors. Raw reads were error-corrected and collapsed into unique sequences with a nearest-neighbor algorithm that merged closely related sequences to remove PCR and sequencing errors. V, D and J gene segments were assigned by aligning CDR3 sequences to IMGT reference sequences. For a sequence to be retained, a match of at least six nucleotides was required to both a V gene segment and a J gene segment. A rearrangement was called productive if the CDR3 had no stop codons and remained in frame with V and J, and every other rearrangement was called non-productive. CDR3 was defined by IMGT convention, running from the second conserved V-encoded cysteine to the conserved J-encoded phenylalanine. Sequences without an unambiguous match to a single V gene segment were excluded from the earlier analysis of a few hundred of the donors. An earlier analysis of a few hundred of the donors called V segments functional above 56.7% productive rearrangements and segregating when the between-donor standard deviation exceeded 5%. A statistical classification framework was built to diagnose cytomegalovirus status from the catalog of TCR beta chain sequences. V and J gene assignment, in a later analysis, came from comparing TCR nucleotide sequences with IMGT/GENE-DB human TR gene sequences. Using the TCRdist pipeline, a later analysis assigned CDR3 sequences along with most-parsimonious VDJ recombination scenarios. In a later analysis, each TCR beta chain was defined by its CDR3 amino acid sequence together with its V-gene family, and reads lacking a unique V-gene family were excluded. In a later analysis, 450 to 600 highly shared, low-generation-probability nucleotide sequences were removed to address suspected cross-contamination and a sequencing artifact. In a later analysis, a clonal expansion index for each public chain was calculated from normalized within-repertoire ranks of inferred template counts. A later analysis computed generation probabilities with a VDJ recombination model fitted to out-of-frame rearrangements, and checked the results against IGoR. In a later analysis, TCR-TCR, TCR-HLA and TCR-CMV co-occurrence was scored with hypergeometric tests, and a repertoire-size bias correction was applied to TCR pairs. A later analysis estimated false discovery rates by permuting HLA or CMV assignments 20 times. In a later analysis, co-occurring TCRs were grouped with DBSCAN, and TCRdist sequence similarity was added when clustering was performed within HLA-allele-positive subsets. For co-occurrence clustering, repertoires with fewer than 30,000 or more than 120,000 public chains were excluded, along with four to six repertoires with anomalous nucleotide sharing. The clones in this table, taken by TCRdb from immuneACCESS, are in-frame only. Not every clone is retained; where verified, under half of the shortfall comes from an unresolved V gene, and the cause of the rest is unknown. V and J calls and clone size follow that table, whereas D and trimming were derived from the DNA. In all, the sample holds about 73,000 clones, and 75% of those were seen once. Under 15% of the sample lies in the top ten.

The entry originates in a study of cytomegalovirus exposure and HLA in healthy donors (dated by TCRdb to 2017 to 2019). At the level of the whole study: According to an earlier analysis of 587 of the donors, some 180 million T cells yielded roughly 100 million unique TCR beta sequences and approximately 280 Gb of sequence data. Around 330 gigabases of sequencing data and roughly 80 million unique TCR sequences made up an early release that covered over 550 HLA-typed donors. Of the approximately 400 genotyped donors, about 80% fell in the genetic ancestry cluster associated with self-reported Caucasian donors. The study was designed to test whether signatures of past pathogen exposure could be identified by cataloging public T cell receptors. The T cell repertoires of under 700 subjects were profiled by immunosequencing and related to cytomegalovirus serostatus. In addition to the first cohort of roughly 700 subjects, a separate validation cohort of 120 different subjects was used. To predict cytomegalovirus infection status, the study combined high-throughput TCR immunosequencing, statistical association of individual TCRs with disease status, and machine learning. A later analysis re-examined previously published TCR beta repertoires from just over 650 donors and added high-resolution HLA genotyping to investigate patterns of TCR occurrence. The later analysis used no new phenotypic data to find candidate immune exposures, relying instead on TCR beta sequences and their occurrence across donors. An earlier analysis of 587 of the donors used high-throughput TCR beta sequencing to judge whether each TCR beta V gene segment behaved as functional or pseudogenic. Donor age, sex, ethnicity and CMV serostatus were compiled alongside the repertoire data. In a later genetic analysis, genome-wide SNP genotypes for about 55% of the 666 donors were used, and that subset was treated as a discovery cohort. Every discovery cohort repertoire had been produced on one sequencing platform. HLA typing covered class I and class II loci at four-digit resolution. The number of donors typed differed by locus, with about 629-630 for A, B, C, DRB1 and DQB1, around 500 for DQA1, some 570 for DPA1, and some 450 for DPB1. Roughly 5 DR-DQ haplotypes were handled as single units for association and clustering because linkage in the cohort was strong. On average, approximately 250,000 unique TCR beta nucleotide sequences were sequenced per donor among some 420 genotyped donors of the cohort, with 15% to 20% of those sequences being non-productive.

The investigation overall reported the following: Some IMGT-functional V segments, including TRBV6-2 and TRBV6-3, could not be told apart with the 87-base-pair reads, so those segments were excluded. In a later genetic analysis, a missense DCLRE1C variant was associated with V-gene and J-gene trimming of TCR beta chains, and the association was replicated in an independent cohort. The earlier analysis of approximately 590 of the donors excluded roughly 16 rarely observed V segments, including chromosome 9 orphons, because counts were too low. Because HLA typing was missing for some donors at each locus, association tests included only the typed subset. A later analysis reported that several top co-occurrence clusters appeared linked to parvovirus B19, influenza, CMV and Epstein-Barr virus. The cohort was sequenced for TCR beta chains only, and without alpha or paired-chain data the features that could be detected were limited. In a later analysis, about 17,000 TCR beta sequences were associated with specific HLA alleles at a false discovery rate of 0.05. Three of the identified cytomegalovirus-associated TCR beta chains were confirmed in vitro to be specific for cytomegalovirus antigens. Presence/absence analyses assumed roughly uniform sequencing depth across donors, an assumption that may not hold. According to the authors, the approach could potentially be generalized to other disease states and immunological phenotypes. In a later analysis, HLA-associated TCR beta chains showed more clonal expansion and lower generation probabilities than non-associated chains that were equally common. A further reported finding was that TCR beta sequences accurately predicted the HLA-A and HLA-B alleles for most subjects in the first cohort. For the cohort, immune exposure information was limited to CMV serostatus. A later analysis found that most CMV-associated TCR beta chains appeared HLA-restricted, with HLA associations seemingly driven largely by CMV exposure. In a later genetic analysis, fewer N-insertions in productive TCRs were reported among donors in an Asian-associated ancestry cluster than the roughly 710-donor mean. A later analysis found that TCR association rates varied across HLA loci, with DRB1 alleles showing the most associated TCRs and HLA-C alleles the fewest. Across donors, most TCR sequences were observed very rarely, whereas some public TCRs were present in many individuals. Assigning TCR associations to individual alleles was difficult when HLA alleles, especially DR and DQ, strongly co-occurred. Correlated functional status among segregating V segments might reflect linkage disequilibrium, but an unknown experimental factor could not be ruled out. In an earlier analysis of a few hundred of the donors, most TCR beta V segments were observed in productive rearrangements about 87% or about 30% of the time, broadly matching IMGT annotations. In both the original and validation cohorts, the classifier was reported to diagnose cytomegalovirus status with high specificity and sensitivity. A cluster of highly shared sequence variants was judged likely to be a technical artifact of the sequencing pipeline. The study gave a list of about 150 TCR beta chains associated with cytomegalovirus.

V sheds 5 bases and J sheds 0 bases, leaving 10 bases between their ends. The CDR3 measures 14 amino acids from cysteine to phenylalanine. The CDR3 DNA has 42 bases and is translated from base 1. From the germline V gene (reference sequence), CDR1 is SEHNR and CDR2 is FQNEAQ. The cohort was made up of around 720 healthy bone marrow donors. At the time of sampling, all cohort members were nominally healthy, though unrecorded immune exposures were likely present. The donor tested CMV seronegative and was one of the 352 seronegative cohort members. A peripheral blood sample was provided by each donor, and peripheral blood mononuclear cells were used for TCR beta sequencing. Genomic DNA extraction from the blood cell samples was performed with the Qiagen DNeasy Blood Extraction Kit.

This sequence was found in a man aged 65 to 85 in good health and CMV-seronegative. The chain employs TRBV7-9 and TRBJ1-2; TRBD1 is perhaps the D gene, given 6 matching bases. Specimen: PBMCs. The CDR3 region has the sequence CASSRDTANYGYTF. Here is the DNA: TGTGCCAGCAGCCGGGACACCGCTAACTATGGCTACACCTTC. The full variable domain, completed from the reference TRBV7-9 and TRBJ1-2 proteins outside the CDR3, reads DTGVSQNPRHKITKRGQNVTFRCDPISEHNRLYWYRQTLGQGPEFLTYFQNEAQLEKSRLLSDRFSAERPKGSFSTLEIQRTEQGDSAMYLCASSRDTANYGYTFGSGTRLTVV.